A single TCR beta chain is shown here with its context. Antigen specificity is unknown. The sample is drawn from a study of T cell responses to AZD1222 COVID-19 vaccine. The CDR3 is made up of 13 amino acids. Losses at the gene ends were 4 bases for V and 2 bases for J; bases not matched to a gene: 2. Per germline, CDR1 SGHNT and CDR2 YYREEE (reference sequence). Study results and limitations: Distributed over spike, vaccine-associated CD4 TCRs predominated at 160-218 and 743-854. The donor group comprised mostly white British people and more females; the analysis possibly underestimated clonal diversity.

Profiling relied on immunoSEQ multiplex PCR, and the TCRdb table lists in-frame clones only, not all of them. Of 140,000 to 150,000 clones in the sample, 75% to 90% were seen once. The chain uses TRBV5-4 and TRBJ2-5, with 7 bases identical to TRBD1. The sequenced sample was peripheral blood, obtained on day 0 of AZD1222 vaccination. The receptor's source is an adult in good health. The CDR3, as DNA: TGTGCCAGCAGCCTGGGACAGCAAGAGACCCAGTACTTC. Translated: CASSLGQQETQYF.